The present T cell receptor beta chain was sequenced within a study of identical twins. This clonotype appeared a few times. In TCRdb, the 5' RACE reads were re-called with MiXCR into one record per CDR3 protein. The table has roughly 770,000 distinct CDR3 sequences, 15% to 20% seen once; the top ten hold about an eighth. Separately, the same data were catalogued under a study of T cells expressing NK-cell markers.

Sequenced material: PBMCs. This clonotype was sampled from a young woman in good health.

The CDR3 DNA is TGCGCCAGCAGCTTAATACAAGCAGATACGCAGTATTTT. Translated: CASSLIQADTQYF. The chain couples TRBV5-1 to TRBJ2-3; D gene uncertain. Per the germline V gene, CDR1 is SGHRS and CDR2 is YFSETQ. The CDR3 is made up of 13 amino acids. V was trimmed by 2 bases and J by 4 bases, leaving 8 bases between them. Drawing the rest from reference TRBV5-1 and TRBJ2-3, the complete variable domain is KAGVTQTPRYLIKTRGQQVTLSCSPISGHRSVSWYQQTPGQGLQFLFEYFSETQRNKGNFPGRFSGRQFSNSRSEMNVSTLELGDSALYLCASSLIQADTQYFGPGTRLTVL.